Given below is one T cell receptor (beta chain) in context. The data derive from a study of human T cells and chemical hapten exposure. The time point was: pre-sensitization, week 0. The sample's treatment: therapeutic diphenylcyclopropenone sensitization with weekly scalp DPC. TCRdb re-called the RACE reads through MiXCR, storing one row per CDR3 protein. Among tens of thousands of distinct CDR3 sequences, 12% to 15% were seen once, and the ten largest hold over 3.5%. This CDR3 has 13 residues. Deletions cut 3 bases from V and 7 bases from J, with 9 bases between. The chain joins TRBV12-3 or TRBV12-4 to TRBJ1-4; TRBD1 is a possible D gene (5 bases). The material sequenced was whole blood, taken in connection with sensitization to the hapten diphenylcyclopropenone (DPC). The receptor comes from a woman in her forties or fifties with alopecia areata. Some clones in this sample may be carry-over from other donors' samples. DNA for the CDR3: TGTGCCAGCAGTTTTGGGGGTAGTGAAAAACTGTTTTTT. It translates to CASSFGGSEKLFF.